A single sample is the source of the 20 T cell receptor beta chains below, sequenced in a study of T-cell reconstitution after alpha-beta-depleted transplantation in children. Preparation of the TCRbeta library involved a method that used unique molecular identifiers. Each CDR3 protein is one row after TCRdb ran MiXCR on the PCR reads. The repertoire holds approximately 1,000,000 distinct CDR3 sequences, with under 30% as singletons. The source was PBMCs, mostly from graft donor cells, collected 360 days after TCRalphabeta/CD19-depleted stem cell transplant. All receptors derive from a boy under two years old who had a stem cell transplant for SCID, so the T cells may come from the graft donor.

The CDR3 nucleotides are TGCAGTGCTAGCGGGGGGGCCAGGCAGTTCTTC. Residues: CSASGGARQFF. The chain links TRBV20-1 to TRBJ2-1, with 8 bases lining up with TRBD2. This CDR3 has 11 amino acids. Germline V CDR1 and CDR2: DFQATT, SNEGSKA (reference sequence). J lost 12 bases, V lost 3 bases, and 4 bases had no gene match.

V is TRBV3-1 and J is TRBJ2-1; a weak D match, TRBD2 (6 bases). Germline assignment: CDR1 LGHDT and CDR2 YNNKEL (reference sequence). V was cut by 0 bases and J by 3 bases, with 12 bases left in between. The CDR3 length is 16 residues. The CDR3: CASSQDGTGVYNEQFF. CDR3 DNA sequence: TGTGCCAGCAGCCAAGATGGGACGGGGGTCTACAATGAGCAGTTCTTC.

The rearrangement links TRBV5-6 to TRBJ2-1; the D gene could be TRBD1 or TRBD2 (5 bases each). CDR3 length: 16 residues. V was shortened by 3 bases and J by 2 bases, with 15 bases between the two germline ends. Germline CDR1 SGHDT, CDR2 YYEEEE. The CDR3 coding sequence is TGTGCCAGCAGCTCCATTAGGCAGGGAGCCTACAATGAGCAGTTCTTC. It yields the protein CASSSIRQGAYNEQFF. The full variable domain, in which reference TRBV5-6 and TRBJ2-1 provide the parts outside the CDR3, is DAGVTQSPTHLIKTRGQQVTLRCSPKSGHDTVSWYQQALGQGPQFIFQYYEEEERQRGNFPDRFSGHQFPNYSSELNVNALLLGDSALYLCASSSIRQGAYNEQFFGPGTRLTVL.

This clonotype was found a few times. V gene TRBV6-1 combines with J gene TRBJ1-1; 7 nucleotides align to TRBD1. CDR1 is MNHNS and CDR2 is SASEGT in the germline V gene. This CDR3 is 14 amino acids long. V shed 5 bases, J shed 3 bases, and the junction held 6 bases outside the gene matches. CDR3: CASSPRQGDTEAFF. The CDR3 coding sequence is TGTGCCAGCAGTCCGCGACAGGGCGACACTGAAGCTTTCTTT.

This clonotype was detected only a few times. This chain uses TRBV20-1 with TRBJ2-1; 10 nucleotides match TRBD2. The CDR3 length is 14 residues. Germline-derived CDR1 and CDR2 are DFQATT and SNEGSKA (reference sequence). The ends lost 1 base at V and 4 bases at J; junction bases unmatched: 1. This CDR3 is CSARGTSGYNEQFF. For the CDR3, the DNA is TGCAGTGCTAGAGGGACTAGCGGTTACAATGAGCAGTTCTTC.

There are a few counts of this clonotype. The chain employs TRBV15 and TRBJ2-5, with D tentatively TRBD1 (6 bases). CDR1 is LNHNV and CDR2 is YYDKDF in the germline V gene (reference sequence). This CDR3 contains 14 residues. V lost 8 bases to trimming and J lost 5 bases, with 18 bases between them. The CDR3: CATGPTGIPETQYF. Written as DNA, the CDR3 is TGTGCCACCGGACCCACAGGGATACCGGAGACCCAGTACTTC.

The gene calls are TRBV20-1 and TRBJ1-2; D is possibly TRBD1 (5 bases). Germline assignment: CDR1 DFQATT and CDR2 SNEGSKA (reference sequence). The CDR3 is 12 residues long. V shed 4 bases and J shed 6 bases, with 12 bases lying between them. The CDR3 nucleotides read TGCAGTGCTAAAAAGACAGACCATGGCTACACCTTC. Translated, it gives CSAKKTDHGYTF.

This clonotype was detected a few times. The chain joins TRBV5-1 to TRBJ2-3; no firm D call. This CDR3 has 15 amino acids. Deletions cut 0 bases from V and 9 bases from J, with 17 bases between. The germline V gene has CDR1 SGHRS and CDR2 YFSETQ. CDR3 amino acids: CASSLARTSVKTQYF. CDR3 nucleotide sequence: TGCGCCAGCAGCTTGGCCAGGACCAGCGTCAAAACGCAGTATTTT. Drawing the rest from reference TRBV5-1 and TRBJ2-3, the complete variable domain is KAGVTQTPRYLIKTRGQQVTLSCSPISGHRSVSWYQQTPGQGLQFLFEYFSETQRNKGNFPGRFSGRQFSNSRSEMNVSTLELGDSALYLCASSLARTSVKTQYFGPGTRLTVL.

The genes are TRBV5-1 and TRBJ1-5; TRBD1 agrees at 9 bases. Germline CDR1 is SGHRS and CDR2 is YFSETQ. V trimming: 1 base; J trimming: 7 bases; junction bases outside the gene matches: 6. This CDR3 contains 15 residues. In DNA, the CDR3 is TGCGCCAGCAGCTTGACGGGACAGGGTGGACAGCCCCAGCATTTT. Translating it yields CASSLTGQGGQPQHF.

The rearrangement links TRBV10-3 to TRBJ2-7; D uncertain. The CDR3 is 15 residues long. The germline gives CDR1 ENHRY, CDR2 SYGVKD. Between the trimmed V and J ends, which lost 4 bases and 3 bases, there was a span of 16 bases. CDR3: CAISGEWRWHYEQYF. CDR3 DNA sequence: TGTGCCATCAGTGGAGAATGGCGGTGGCACTACGAGCAGTACTTC.

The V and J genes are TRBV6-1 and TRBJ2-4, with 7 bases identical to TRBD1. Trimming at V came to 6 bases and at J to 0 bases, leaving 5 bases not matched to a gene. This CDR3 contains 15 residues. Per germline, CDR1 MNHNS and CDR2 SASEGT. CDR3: CASSSGTEAKNIQYF. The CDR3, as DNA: TGTGCCAGCAGCTCCGGGACAGAAGCCAAAAACATTCAGTACTTC.

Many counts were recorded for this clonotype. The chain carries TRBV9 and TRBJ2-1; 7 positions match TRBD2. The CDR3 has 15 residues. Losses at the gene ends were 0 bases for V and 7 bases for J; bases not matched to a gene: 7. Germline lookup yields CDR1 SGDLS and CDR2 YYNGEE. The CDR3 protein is CASSVASGRENEQFF. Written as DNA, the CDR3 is TGTGCCAGCAGCGTAGCTTCAGGGAGGGAAAATGAGCAGTTCTTC.

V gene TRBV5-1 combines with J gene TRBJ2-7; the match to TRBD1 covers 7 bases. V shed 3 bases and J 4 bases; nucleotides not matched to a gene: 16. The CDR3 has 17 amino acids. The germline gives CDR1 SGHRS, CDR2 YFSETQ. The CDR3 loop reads CASSWWDSSLQGYEQYF. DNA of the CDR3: TGCGCCAGCAGCTGGTGGGACAGCAGCCTGCAGGGTTACGAGCAGTACTTC. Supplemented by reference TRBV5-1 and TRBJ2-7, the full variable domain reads KAGVTQTPRYLIKTRGQQVTLSCSPISGHRSVSWYQQTPGQGLQFLFEYFSETQRNKGNFPGRFSGRQFSNSRSEMNVSTLELGDSALYLCASSWWDSSLQGYEQYFGPGTRLTVT.

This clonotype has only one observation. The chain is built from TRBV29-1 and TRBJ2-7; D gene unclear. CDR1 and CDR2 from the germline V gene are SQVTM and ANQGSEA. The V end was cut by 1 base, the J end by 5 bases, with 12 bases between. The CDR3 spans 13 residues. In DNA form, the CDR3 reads TGCAGCGTTGAAGGGGGAAGCAGGCACGAGCAGTACTTC. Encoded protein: CSVEGGSRHEQYF.

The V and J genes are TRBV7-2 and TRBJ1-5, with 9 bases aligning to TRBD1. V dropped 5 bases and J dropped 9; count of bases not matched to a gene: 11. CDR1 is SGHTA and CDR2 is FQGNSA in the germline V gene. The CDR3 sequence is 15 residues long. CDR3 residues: CASSLGGTGSRPQHF. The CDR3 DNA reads TGTGCCAGCAGCCTCGGCGGGACAGGGAGTCGGCCCCAGCATTTT.

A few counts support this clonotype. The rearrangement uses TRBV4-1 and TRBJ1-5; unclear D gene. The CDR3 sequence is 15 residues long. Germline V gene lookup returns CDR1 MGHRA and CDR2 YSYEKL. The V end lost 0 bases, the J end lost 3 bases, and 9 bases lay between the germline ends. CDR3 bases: TGCGCCAGCAGCCAAGATGGGCTCATCAATCAGCCCCAGCATTTT. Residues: CASSQDGLINQPQHF.

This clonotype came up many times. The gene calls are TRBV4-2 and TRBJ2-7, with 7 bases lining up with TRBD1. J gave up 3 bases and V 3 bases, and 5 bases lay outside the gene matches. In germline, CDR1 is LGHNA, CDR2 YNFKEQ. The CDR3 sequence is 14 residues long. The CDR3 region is CASSQGAGGYEQYF. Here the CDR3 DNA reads TGTGCCAGCAGCCAGGGGGCAGGGGGCTACGAGCAGTACTTC.

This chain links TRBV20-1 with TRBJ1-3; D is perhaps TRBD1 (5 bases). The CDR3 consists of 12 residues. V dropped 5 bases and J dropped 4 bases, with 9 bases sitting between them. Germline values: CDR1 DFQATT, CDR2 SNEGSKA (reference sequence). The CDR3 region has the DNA TGCAGTGCTCAGGGCGGAGGAAACACCATATATTTT. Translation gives CSAQGGGNTIYF.

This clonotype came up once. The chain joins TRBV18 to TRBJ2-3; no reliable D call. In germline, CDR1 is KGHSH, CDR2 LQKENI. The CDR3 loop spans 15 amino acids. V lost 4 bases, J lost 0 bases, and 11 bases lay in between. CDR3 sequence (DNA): TGTGCCAGCTCACTGTCCATTTACAGCACAGATACGCAGTATTTT. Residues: CASSLSIYSTDTQYF.

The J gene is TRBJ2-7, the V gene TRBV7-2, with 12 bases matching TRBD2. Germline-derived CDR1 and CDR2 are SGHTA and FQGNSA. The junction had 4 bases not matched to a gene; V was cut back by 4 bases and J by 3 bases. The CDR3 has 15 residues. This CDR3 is CASSSWTSGVYEQYF. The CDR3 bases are TGTGCCAGCAGCTCCTGGACTAGCGGGGTCTACGAGCAGTACTTC.